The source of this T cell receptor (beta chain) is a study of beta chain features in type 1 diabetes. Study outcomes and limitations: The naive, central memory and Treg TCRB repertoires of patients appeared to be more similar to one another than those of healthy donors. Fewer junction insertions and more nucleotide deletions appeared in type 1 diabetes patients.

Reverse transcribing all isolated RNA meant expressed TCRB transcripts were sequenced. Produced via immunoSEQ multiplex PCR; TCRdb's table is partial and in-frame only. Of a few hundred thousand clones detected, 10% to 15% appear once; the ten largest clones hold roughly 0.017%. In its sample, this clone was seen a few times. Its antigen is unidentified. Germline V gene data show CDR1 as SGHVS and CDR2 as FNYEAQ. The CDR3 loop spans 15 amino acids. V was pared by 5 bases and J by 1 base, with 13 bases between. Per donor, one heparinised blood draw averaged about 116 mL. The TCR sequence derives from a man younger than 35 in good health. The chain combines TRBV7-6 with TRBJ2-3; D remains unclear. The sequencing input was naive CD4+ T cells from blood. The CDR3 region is CASSIGIIGTDTQYF. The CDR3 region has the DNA TGTGCCAGCAGCATAGGTATAATAGGCACAGATACGCAGTATTTT. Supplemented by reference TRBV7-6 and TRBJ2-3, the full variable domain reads GAGVSQSPRYKVTKRGQDVALRCDPISGHVSLYWYRQALGQGPEFLTYFNYEAQQDKSGLPNDRFSAERPEGSISTLTIQRTEQRDSAMYRCASSIGIIGTDTQYFGPGTRLTVL.